This entry is about one T cell receptor (beta chain). Its target is unknown. Gene names and germline refer to mouse. The read finishes 1 residue shy of the CDR3 end, and the germline J gene is used to complete it. These data belong to a study of tissue T cells after allogeneic stem cell transplantation. TCRdb's copy holds only in-frame clones and misses some; the assay was immunoSEQ multiplex PCR. The table has about 48,000 clones, around 70% seen once. Findings of the study overall: Anatomically similar tissues had similar TCR repertoires within each patient.

Germline V gene lookup returns CDR1 NNHNN and CDR2 SYGAGS (reference sequence). V lost 1 base to trimming and J lost 0 bases; unmatched junction nucleotides: 2. This CDR3 comprises 16 residues. The sequenced material came from sorted cells pooled from one or two spleens. The TCR originated in a pool of C57BL/6 mice in good health. The chain uses TRBV13-2 and TRBJ2-3; 10 bases line up with TRBD2. The CDR3: CASGDLLGGSAETLYF. The sequenced part of the CDR3 DNA is TGTGCCAGCGGTGATCTACTGGGGGGGAGTGCAGAAACGCTGTAT.